These 3 T cell receptor beta chains originate from one sample sequenced in a study of cytomegalovirus exposure and HLA in healthy donors. Assay: immunoSEQ multiplex PCR; the TCRdb copy retains only in-frame clones and omits some. In the table there are roughly 60,000 clones, 95% to 96% of which are singletons. Sequenced input: PBMCs. These receptors came from a man younger than 35 in good health and CMV-seronegative.

The chain recombines TRBV7-9 with TRBJ2-3; 8 positions agree with TRBD2. J lost 14 bases, V lost 1 base, and 8 bases had no gene match. The germline V gene has CDR1 SEHNR and CDR2 FQNEAQ (reference sequence). This CDR3 is 13 amino acids long. CDR3 region: CASSLETSAWGYF. DNA for the CDR3: TGTGCCAGCAGCTTAGAGACTAGCGCATGGGGGTATTTT.

V usage is TRBV15 and J usage is TRBJ1-1, with a weak D call TRBD1 (5 bases). Germline CDR1 reads LNHNV; CDR2 reads YYDKDF (reference sequence). Trimming left V 1 base short and J 3 bases short, with 15 bases between. The CDR3 length is 16 residues. The CDR3 bases are TGTGCCACCAGCAGAGGGACATCTTTAGGTGACACTGAAGCTTTCTTT. This gives the protein CATSRGTSLGDTEAFF.

The V and J genes are TRBV28 and TRBJ1-1; TRBD1 agrees at 10 bases. Germline assignment: CDR1 MDHEN and CDR2 SYDVKM. The CDR3 is 15 amino acids. The V gene end was trimmed by 9 bases and the J gene end by 3 bases; junction bases not matched to a gene: 10. This CDR3 is CASRLDRGRDTEAFF. CDR3 sequence (DNA): TGTGCCAGTAGGCTTGACAGGGGGCGCGACACTGAAGCTTTCTTT.